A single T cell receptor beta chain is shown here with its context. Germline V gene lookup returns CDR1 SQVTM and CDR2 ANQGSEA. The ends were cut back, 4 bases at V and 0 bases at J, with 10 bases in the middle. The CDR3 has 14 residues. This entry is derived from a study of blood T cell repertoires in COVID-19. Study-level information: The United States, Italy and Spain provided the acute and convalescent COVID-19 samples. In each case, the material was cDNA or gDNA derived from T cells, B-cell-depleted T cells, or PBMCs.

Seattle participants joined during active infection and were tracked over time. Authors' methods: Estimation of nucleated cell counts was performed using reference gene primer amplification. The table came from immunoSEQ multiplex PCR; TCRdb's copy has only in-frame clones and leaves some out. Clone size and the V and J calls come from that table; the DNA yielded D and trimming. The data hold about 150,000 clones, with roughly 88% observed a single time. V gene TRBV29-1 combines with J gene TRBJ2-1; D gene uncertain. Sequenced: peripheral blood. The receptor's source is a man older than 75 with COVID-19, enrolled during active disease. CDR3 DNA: TGCAGCGTTGCGACCTGGAGCTCCTACAATGAGCAGTTCTTC. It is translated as CSVATWSSYNEQFF.